This T cell receptor beta chain is drawn from a study of immune heterogeneity within non-small cell lung tumors. Template came from bulk tumor genomic DNA, at approximately 600 ng per sample. Biopsies, several per primary tumor and spaced far apart, were collected during surgery. Patients underwent curative surgery for untreated, newly diagnosed non-small cell lung cancer. The germline CDR1 and CDR2 sequences are DFQATT and SNEGSKA (reference sequence). The V gene end was trimmed by 4 bases and the J gene end by 5 bases; junction bases not matched to a gene: 5. The CDR3 covers 13 residues. A first 10-cycle multiplex round used 32 V-gene and 13 J-gene primers on TCR beta CDR3. TCRdb fed the multiplex PCR reads into MiXCR, producing one record per CDR3 protein. This table holds over 30,000 distinct CDR3 sequences, 25% to 30% found once.

Material: lung tumor tissue. This TCR came from a man between 40 and 49 years old with non-small cell lung cancer. The genes are TRBV20-1 and TRBJ2-5, with 9 nucleotides matching TRBD2. The CDR3 loop reads CSAKAGGRETQYF. CDR3 sequence (DNA): TGCAGTGCTAAAGCGGGAGGAAGGGAGACCCAGTACTTC.